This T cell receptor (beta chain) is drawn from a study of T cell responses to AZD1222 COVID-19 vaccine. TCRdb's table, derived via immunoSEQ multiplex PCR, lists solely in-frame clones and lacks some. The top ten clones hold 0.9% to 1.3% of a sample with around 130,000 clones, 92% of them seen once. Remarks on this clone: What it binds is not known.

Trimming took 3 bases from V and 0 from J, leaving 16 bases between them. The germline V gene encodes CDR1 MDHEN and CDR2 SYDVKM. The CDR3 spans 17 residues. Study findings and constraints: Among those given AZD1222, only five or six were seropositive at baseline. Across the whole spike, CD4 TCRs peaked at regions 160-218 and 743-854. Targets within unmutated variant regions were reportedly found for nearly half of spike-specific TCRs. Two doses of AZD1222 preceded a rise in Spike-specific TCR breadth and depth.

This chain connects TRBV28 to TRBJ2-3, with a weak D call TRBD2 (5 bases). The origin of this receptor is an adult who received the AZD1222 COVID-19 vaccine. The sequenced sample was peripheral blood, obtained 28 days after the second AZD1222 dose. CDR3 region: CASSLTLEGSSTDTQYF. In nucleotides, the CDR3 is TGTGCCAGCAGTTTGACACTAGAGGGTTCTAGCACAGATACGCAGTATTTT.